This TCR beta chain comes out of a study of T cells expressing NK-cell markers. Whole-study context: Seven of the eight sequenced donors were classified as HCMV-seropositive, and one was classified as seronegative.

Details on this clonotype: Its specificity is not known.

General study results and limits: The dominant NKG2C+ clonotypes represented about 1.0-7.5% of CD8+ T cells in more than five donors.

Generation of TCR beta cDNA was performed by 5'RACE template switching incorporating UMIs. No DNA is given; TCRdb re-called the 5' RACE reads and lists each CDR3 protein once. This listing includes about 460,000 distinct CDR3 sequences. The germline CDR1 and CDR2 sequences are SQVTM and ANQGSEA. The CDR3 length is 16 residues. The sequenced material came from blood T cells: a sorted CD56 or NKG2C T cell subset, CD4+ or CD8+ T cells, or bulk PBMC T cells (not recorded which). The V and J genes are TRBV29-1 and TRBJ1-3; the D call from TCRdb, TRBD1, cannot be confirmed without DNA. The origin of this receptor is a woman between 50 and 59 years old in good health. This CDR3 reads CSVEMARGGTGNTIYF.